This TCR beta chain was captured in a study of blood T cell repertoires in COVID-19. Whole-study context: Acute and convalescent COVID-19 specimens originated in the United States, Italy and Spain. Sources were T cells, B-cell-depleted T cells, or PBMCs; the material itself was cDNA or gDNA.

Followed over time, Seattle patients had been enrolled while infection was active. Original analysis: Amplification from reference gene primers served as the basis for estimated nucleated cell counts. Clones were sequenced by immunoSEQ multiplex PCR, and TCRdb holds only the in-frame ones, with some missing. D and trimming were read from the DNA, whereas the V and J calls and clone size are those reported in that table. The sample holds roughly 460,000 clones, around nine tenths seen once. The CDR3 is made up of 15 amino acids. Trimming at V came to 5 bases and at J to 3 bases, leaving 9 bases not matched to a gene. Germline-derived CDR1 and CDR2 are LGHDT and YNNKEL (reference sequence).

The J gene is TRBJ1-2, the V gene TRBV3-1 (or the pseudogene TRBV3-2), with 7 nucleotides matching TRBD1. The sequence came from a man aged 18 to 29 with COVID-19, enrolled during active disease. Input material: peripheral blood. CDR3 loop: CASSDDREPDYGYTF. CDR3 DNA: TGTGCCAGCAGCGATGACAGGGAACCAGACTATGGCTACACCTTC.